These T cell receptor beta chains were read from a single sample in a study of T cell responses to AZD1222 COVID-19 vaccine. The protocol was immunoSEQ multiplex PCR, while the TCRdb copy is restricted to in-frame clones and leaves out a portion. This sample's clone table lists under 150,000 clones. The sample comprised peripheral blood. The source of these receptors is an adult in good health. CDR3s include the opening cysteine and the closing phenylalanine or tryptophan. Each record gives: V gene, J gene, D gene, CDR3 protein, CDR3 DNA. The D gene is left open where the match is weak.

V gene: TRBV11-2
J gene: TRBJ2-7
D gene: -
CDR3 protein: CASSLVAGPTYEQYF
CDR3 DNA: TGTGCCAGCAGCTTAGTTGCGGGACCGACCTACGAGCAGTACTTC

V gene: TRBV9
J gene: TRBJ2-3
D gene: -
CDR3 protein: CASSVGTTDTQYF
CDR3 DNA: TGTGCCAGCAGCGTGGGGACCACAGATACGCAGTATTTT

V gene: TRBV6-2/TRBV6-3
J gene: TRBJ2-7
D gene: TRBD1
CDR3 protein: CASSFGGTGRKYEQYF
CDR3 DNA: TGTGCCAGCAGTTTTGGAGGGACAGGGCGTAAGTACGAGCAGTACTTC

V gene: TRBV3-1/TRBV3-2
J gene: TRBJ1-4
D gene: -
CDR3 protein: CASSPYRTPENEKLFF
CDR3 DNA: TGTGCCAGCAGCCCCTACCGGACTCCCGAGAATGAAAAACTGTTTTTT

V gene: TRBV5-1
J gene: TRBJ1-1
D gene: -
CDR3 protein: CASSLTQDGNTEAFF
CDR3 DNA: TGCGCCAGCAGCTTGACGCAAGACGGTAACACTGAAGCTTTCTTT

V gene: TRBV27
J gene: TRBJ2-1
D gene: TRBD2
CDR3 protein: CASSLGGNEQFF
CDR3 DNA: TGTGCCAGCAGTCTCGGGGGGAATGAGCAGTTCTTC

V gene: TRBV5-5
J gene: TRBJ1-2
D gene: TRBD1
CDR3 protein: CASSSGTGDGYTF
CDR3 DNA: TGTGCCAGCAGCTCCGGGACAGGTGATGGCTACACCTTC

V gene: TRBV3-1/TRBV3-2
J gene: TRBJ2-2
D gene: TRBD1
CDR3 protein: CASSRGTGATGELFF
CDR3 DNA: TGTGCCAGCAGCCGCGGGACAGGGGCAACCGGGGAGCTGTTTTTT

V gene: TRBV6-6
J gene: TRBJ1-2
D gene: TRBD1
CDR3 protein: CASSSTRQGEIGGYTF
CDR3 DNA: TGTGCCAGCAGTTCCACCCGTCAGGGGGAGATAGGTGGCTACACCTTC

V gene: TRBV24-1
J gene: TRBJ1-5
D gene: -
CDR3 protein: CATSDHGGNKRYKYSNQPQHF
CDR3 DNA: TGTGCCACCAGTGATCACGGGGGAAACAAAAGGTATAAGTATAGCAATCAGCCCCAGCATTTT

V gene: TRBV12-5
J gene: TRBJ1-3
D gene: TRBD1
CDR3 protein: CASGLVLSSEARQGSGNTIYF
CDR3 DNA: TGTGCTAGTGGTTTGGTACTATCATCCGAGGCTAGACAGGGCTCTGGAAACACCATATATTTT

V gene: TRBV2
J gene: TRBJ1-2
D gene: -
CDR3 protein: CASSEFGSREDGYTF
CDR3 DNA: TGTGCCAGCAGTGAATTTGGGTCCAGGGAAGATGGCTACACCTTC

V gene: TRBV18
J gene: TRBJ2-3
D gene: TRBD1
CDR3 protein: CASSLAGTASSTDTQYF
CDR3 DNA: TGTGCCAGCTCACTCGCCGGGACAGCCTCTAGCACAGATACGCAGTATTTT

V gene: TRBV5-1
J gene: TRBJ2-7
D gene: -
CDR3 protein: CASSPGTYEQYF
CDR3 DNA: TGCGCCAGCAGCCCCGGGACCTACGAGCAGTACTTC

V gene: TRBV7-6
J gene: TRBJ1-6
D gene: -
CDR3 protein: CASSHRNSPLHF
CDR3 DNA: TGTGCCAGCAGCCACAGGAATTCACCCCTCCACTTT

V gene: TRBV6-1
J gene: TRBJ2-2
D gene: -
CDR3 protein: CASSELWVSNTGELFF
CDR3 DNA: TGTGCCAGCAGTGAACTTTGGGTTTCGAACACCGGGGAGCTGTTTTTT

V gene: TRBV7-9
J gene: TRBJ1-1
D gene: TRBD1
CDR3 protein: CASSQRSRGRSVAEAFF
CDR3 DNA: TGTGCCAGCAGCCAGCGGTCCAGGGGGCGATCAGTGGCTGAAGCTTTCTTT

V gene: TRBV19
J gene: TRBJ1-4
D gene: -
CDR3 protein: CASTSIAAGASKLFF
CDR3 DNA: TGTGCCAGCACTAGTATCGCCGCAGGGGCCAGCAAACTGTTTTTT

V gene: TRBV3-1/TRBV3-2
J gene: TRBJ2-3
D gene: -
CDR3 protein: CASSQRRSDTQYF
CDR3 DNA: TGTGCCAGCAGCCAACGGCGGTCAGATACGCAGTATTTT

V gene: TRBV19
J gene: TRBJ2-2
D gene: -
CDR3 protein: CASSIGGVRGTGELFF
CDR3 DNA: TGTGCCAGTAGTATTGGGGGAGTGAGGGGCACCGGGGAGCTGTTTTTT

V gene: TRBV9
J gene: TRBJ1-2
D gene: -
CDR3 protein: CASRGRGMANYGYTF
CDR3 DNA: TGTGCCAGCAGGGGGAGGGGGATGGCTAACTATGGCTACACCTTC

V gene: TRBV27
J gene: TRBJ1-6
D gene: TRBD1
CDR3 protein: CASRYGTGTSVGDSPLHF
CDR3 DNA: TGTGCCAGCAGATACGGGACAGGGACGTCAGTAGGAGATTCACCCCTCCACTTT

V gene: TRBV7-2
J gene: TRBJ2-3
D gene: TRBD2
CDR3 protein: CASSLPGGTQNF
CDR3 DNA: TGTGCCAGCAGCCTACCGGGGGGGACGCAAAATTTT

V gene: TRBV10-2
J gene: TRBJ2-5
D gene: -
CDR3 protein: CASSQRRETQYF
CDR3 DNA: TGCGCCAGCAGTCAGCGCAGAGAGACCCAGTACTTC

V gene: TRBV5-1
J gene: TRBJ2-1
D gene: TRBD2
CDR3 protein: CASSSRGGEQFF
CDR3 DNA: TGCGCCAGCAGCTCGCGGGGGGGTGAGCAGTTCTTC

V gene: TRBV2
J gene: TRBJ2-7
D gene: TRBD1
CDR3 protein: CASTSIGTETYEQYF
CDR3 DNA: TGTGCCAGCACGAGTATCGGGACAGAGACCTACGAGCAGTACTTC

V gene: TRBV2
J gene: TRBJ1-1
D gene: TRBD1
CDR3 protein: CASSLYGTGVMNTEAFF
CDR3 DNA: TGTGCCAGCAGTCTCTACGGGACAGGGGTTATGAACACTGAAGCTTTCTTT

V gene: TRBV4-1
J gene: TRBJ2-1
D gene: TRBD1
CDR3 protein: CASSQAGQLAYNEQFF
CDR3 DNA: TGCGCCAGCAGCCAAGCGGGACAGTTAGCCTACAATGAGCAGTTCTTC

V gene: TRBV6-1
J gene: TRBJ1-1
D gene: -
CDR3 protein: CASSDGRWITEAFF
CDR3 DNA: TGTGCCAGCAGTGACGGCAGGTGGATCACTGAAGCTTTCTTT

V gene: TRBV4-3
J gene: TRBJ1-1
D gene: -
CDR3 protein: CASSQDSGAEAFF
CDR3 DNA: TGCGCCAGCAGCCAAGATTCTGGGGCTGAAGCTTTCTTT

V gene: TRBV28
J gene: TRBJ1-2
D gene: TRBD1
CDR3 protein: CASSPGTGFGYTF
CDR3 DNA: TGTGCCAGCAGTCCCGGGACAGGGTTTGGCTACACCTTC

V gene: TRBV11-3
J gene: TRBJ2-5
D gene: -
CDR3 protein: CASSLVSQETQYF
CDR3 DNA: TGTGCCAGCAGCTTAGTCTCCCAAGAGACCCAGTACTTC

V gene: TRBV29-1
J gene: TRBJ2-7
D gene: TRBD1
CDR3 protein: CSVEGPPGTGGMYEQYF
CDR3 DNA: TGCAGCGTTGAAGGGCCACCCGGGACAGGGGGAATGTACGAGCAGTACTTC

V gene: TRBV9
J gene: TRBJ1-1
D gene: -
CDR3 protein: CASSVGVGSEAFF
CDR3 DNA: TGTGCCAGCAGCGTCGGGGTGGGATCTGAAGCTTTCTTT

V gene: TRBV2
J gene: TRBJ2-2
D gene: -
CDR3 protein: CASSEPTVRVSGELFF
CDR3 DNA: TGTGCCAGCAGTGAACCAACGGTCCGGGTTTCCGGGGAGCTGTTTTTT

V gene: TRBV19
J gene: TRBJ1-2
D gene: -
CDR3 protein: CASSHRNSNYGYTF
CDR3 DNA: TGTGCCAGTAGCCACAGGAACTCTAACTATGGCTACACCTTC

V gene: TRBV19
J gene: TRBJ2-7
D gene: -
CDR3 protein: CASSMTRQAPYEQYF
CDR3 DNA: TGTGCCAGTAGTATGACGCGACAGGCACCCTACGAGCAGTACTTC

V gene: TRBV10-2
J gene: TRBJ1-2
D gene: -
CDR3 protein: CASSAGERGYTF
CDR3 DNA: TGCGCCAGCAGTGCAGGGGAACGTGGCTACACCTTC

V gene: TRBV6-5
J gene: TRBJ2-4
D gene: -
CDR3 protein: CASSYSGPLAKNIQYF
CDR3 DNA: TGTGCCAGCAGTTACTCAGGCCCCTTAGCCAAAAACATTCAGTACTTC

V gene: TRBV4-3
J gene: TRBJ2-7
D gene: -
CDR3 protein: CASSQAYRVSEQYF
CDR3 DNA: TGCGCCAGCAGCCAAGCCTACAGGGTCTCCGAGCAGTACTTC